This TCR beta chain derives from a study of blood T cell repertoires in COVID-19. Study overall: COVID-19 samples, acute and convalescent, were from the United States, Italy and Spain. Nucleic acid was either cDNA or gDNA, and it came from T cells, B-cell-depleted T cells, or PBMCs.

Recruits, aged about 18 to 89 years, lived in 24 US areas. Data came from immunoSEQ multiplex PCR; TCRdb stores just in-frame clones and leaves some out. The sample comprises hundreds of thousands of clones, around 84% of which are singletons, and around 2.3% rests with the top ten. This clone came up once. CDR1 and CDR2 (germline): MDHEN, SYDVKM. This CDR3 contains 16 residues. Trimming took off 6 bases at V and 1 base at J, with 13 bases between the two ends. The origin of this receptor is a woman between 50 and 59 years old who had recovered from COVID-19. The chain recombines TRBV28 with TRBJ2-6; a weak D match, TRBD1 (6 bases). The sequencing sample was made of PBMCs or T cells enriched from blood (not recorded which). The DNA for the CDR3 is TGTGCCAGCAGAGAATTCAGGGGATCTGGGGCCAACGTCCTGACTTTC. Protein: CASREFRGSGANVLTF.